This T cell receptor beta chain was recorded in a study of cytomegalovirus exposure and HLA in healthy donors. 13 Jbeta primers and 60 Vbeta primers were used for the PCR. TCRdb keeps only in-frame clones here, not all; method: immunoSEQ multiplex PCR. The data hold about 130,000 clones, with roughly two thirds observed a single time. Germline V gene sequence: CDR1 MDHEN, CDR2 SYDVKM. The CDR3 length is 18 residues. V shed 3 bases and J 4 bases; nucleotides not matched to a gene: 14. The chain has TRBV28 and TRBJ2-1, with 8 bases matching TRBD2. This receptor was taken from a man under 40 in good health and CMV-seropositive. Sequenced material: PBMCs. This chain's CDR3 is CASSFRLGGRTLYNEQFF. The CDR3 DNA is TGTGCCAGCAGTTTTAGGCTCGGCGGGAGGACACTTTACAATGAGCAGTTCTTC.